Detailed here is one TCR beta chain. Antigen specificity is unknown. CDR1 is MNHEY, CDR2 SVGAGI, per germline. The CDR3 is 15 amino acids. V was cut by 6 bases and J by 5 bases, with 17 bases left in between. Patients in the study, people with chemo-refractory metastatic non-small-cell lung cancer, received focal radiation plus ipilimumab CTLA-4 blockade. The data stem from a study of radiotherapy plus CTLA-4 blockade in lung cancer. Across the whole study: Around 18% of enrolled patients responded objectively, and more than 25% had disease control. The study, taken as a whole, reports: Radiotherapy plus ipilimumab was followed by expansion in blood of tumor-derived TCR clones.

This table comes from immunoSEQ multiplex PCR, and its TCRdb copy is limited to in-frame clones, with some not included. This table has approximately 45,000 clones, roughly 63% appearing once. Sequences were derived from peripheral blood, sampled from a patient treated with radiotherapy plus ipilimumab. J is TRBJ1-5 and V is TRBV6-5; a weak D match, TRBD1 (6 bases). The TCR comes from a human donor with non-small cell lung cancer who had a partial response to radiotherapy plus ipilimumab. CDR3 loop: CASRPGGAVDQPQHF. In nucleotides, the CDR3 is TGTGCCAGCAGGCCTGGGGGGGCTGTAGATCAGCCCCAGCATTTT.